This T cell receptor beta chain stems from a study of neurological immune-mediated disorders. Notes on the study in general: Expanded clones shared no CDR3 amino acid sequences across subjects, suggesting private repertoires in all groups. HTLV-1-associated myelopathy ranked highest for TCR clonal expansion and multiple sclerosis lowest, beneath healthy controls.

A remark on this clonotype: Its target is not known.

Sequencing runs each generated in excess of 200 million TCR-beta sequences derived from 15-18 subjects. TCRdb itself ran the 5' RACE reads through MiXCR, one entry per CDR3 protein. The profile shows under 65,000 distinct CDR3 sequences, approximately 25% of them singletons. Per the germline V gene, CDR1 is LGHDT and CDR2 is YNNKEL (reference sequence). The length of the CDR3 is 12 residues. Deletions cut 3 bases from V and 8 bases from J, with 8 bases between. The time point is: technical triplicate 2. Unsorted libraries were generated from 2 million PBMCs. These cells had been stored in RNAlater at -80 C.

The sequenced sample was PBMCs. The gene calls are TRBV3-1 and TRBJ1-5; D remains ambiguous. This sequence originates from a man aged 55 to 69 with HTLV-1-associated myelopathy (HAM/TSP). In DNA form, the CDR3 reads TGTGCCAGCAGCCAGGGTCCGGAGCCCCAGCATTTT. This gives the protein CASSQGPEPQHF.